This T cell receptor beta chain originates from a study of response to subunit inactivated influenza vaccine. One entry per CDR3 protein, called by TCRdb with MiXCR from the RT-PCR reads. The profile shows about 500,000 distinct CDR3 sequences, about 17% of them singletons. The CDR3 spans 14 residues. Looked up from germline, CDR1 is SGHRS and CDR2 is YFSETQ. With V trimmed by 3 bases and J by 8 bases, 7 bases remained unmatched. The gene calls are TRBV5-1 and TRBJ2-1, with 8 nucleotides matching TRBD2. Sample: CD4+ T cells sorted from PBMCs, taken around 25 months after vaccination. This TCR was recovered from a man between 50 and 70 years old who received an inactivated influenza vaccine. CDR3 protein: CASSWTSPRDEQFF. CDR3 sequence (DNA): TGCGCCAGCAGCTGGACTAGCCCCCGCGATGAGCAGTTCTTC.